A selection of T cell receptor beta chains follows, all from one sample in a study of beta chain features in type 1 diabetes. The repertoire was sequenced with immunoSEQ multiplex PCR; TCRdb's copy has only in-frame clones and lacks some. Of 350,000 to 450,000 clones in the sample, roughly 16% were seen once. The material sequenced was naive CD4+ T cells from blood. These receptors originate from a woman under 30 in good health. Each CDR3 is given with its conserved first and last residue. A D gene is named only where the DNA matches it firmly. Where a row states a size, it is once, few, many or the class of an expanded clone; other rows omit it.

size	J	V	D	DNA	CDR3
.	TRBJ2-7	TRBV6-5	.	TGTGCCAGCAGTTCGACGACAGGCGGATCCTACGAGCAGTACTTC	CASSSTTGGSYEQYF
few	TRBJ1-5	TRBV29-1	.	TGCAGCGTTGGGGGGGGGAATCAGCCCCAGCATTTT	CSVGGGNQPQHF
few	TRBJ2-1	TRBV30	TRBD2	TGTGCCCAGCGGGAGGGCAGGAATGAGCAGTTCTTC	CAQREGRNEQFF
few	TRBJ1-2	TRBV6-6	.	TGTGCCAGCAGTTATCAGGGGACTAACTATGGCTACACCTTC	CASSYQGTNYGYTF
.	TRBJ1-1	TRBV5-4	.	TGTGCCAGCAGCTTGGGATTTAGCACTGAAGCTTTCTTT	CASSLGFSTEAFF
few	TRBJ2-7	TRBV28	.	TGTGCCAGCAGTTTAGTGGTAGAGGGTTCCTACGAGCAGTACTTC	CASSLVVEGSYEQYF
few	TRBJ1-5	TRBV5-4	TRBD1	TGTGCCAGCAGCTTAACCGGGACAGGGGAATATCATTTT	CASSLTGTGEYHF
few	TRBJ2-1	TRBV5-1	.	TGCGCCAGCAGCTTTGGTGAGACTTACAATGAGCAGTTCTTC	CASSFGETYNEQFF
.	TRBJ2-1	TRBV30	.	TGTGCCTGGAGTAGAGAGCGTACACCCTACAATGAGCAGTTCTTC	CAWSRERTPYNEQFF
few	TRBJ2-3	TRBV30	.	TGTGCCTGGAGTGTACCTAACACAGATACGCAGTATTTT	CAWSVPNTDTQYF
.	TRBJ2-3	TRBV18	.	TGTGCCAGCTCACGGCGCACAGATACGCAGTATTTT	CASSRRTDTQYF
few	TRBJ2-7	TRBV29-1	.	TGCAGCGCCAAGCAGGGGGGAAGCGAGCAGTACTTC	CSAKQGGSEQYF
few	TRBJ2-5	TRBV18	.	TGTGCCAGCTCACCCCAGGGCCTGGAGACCCAGTACTTC	CASSPQGLETQYF
few	TRBJ1-1	TRBV4-3	.	TGCGCCAGCAGCCAAGACCAGGGGAGGGGAGCTTTCTTT	CASSQDQGRGAFF
.	TRBJ1-1	TRBV7-2	.	TGTGCCAGCAGCGTCGAGGCGGGGGCCGGGTACACTGAAGCTTTCTTT	CASSVEAGAGYTEAFF
.	TRBJ2-1	TRBV6-5	TRBD1	TGTGCCAGCAGTGAACAGGGGGACTACAATGAGCAGTTCTTC	CASSEQGDYNEQFF
.	TRBJ2-7	TRBV25-1	.	TGTGCCAGCAGTGAGGCAATGCAGACAAAGATCTTTTACTTC	CASSEAMQTKIFYF
.	TRBJ1-3	TRBV5-1	TRBD1	TGCGCCAGCAGCTCTGTGACAGGGTACTCTGGAAACACCATATATTTT	CASSSVTGYSGNTIYF
few	TRBJ1-1	TRBV6-5	TRBD1	TGTGCCAGCAGTCCCCAGACAGGGTCGAACACTGAAGCTTTCTTT	CASSPQTGSNTEAFF
.	TRBJ1-5	TRBV6-5	.	TGTGCCAGCAGGGATGGAGGCAACAGCAATCAGCCCCAGCATTTT	CASRDGGNSNQPQHF
.	TRBJ1-1	TRBV27	.	TGTGCCAGCAGTTTAAATCCAGGAAGAAACACTGAAGCTTTCTTT	CASSLNPGRNTEAFF
.	TRBJ2-7	TRBV4-1	.	TGCGCCAGCAGCCGAGCTGGGGGTCGCGGGACTCCCTCGAGCTCCTACGAGCAGTACTTC	CASSRAGGRGTPSSSYEQYF
few	TRBJ2-4	TRBV6-5	.	TGTGCCAGCAGTTACGGGCCAGCCAAAAACATTCAGTACTTC	CASSYGPAKNIQYF
few	TRBJ2-5	TRBV30	.	TGTGCCTGGAGTGTTCAGTACCAAGAGACCCAGTACTTC	CAWSVQYQETQYF
.	TRBJ2-7	TRBV30	.	TGTGCCTGGAGTGGCGGCTACGAGCAGTACTTC	CAWSGGYEQYF
.	TRBJ1-5	TRBV30	.	TGTGCCTGCTCGAGGGATAGCAATCAGCCCCAGCATTTT	CACSRDSNQPQHF
.	TRBJ2-7	TRBV27	TRBD1	TGTGCCAGCAGTTTCCGGGACAGAACCTACGAGCAGTACTTC	CASSFRDRTYEQYF
.	TRBJ1-2	TRBV7-2	.	TGTGCCAGCAGCTTAGTAAGCGGTAACGGCTACACCTTC	CASSLVSGNGYTF
.	TRBJ2-1	TRBV4-3	.	TGCGCCAGCAGCCAAGATAACGGGCCCGCGGGGAAGGATTACAATGAGCAGTTCTTC	CASSQDNGPAGKDYNEQFF
few	TRBJ2-1	TRBV7-2	TRBD2	TGTGCCAGCAGGTTCAACTTAGCGGGAGGGCCGAATGAGCAGTTCTTC	CASRFNLAGGPNEQFF
.	TRBJ2-1	TRBV11-2	TRBD1	TGTGCCAGCAGCCGGGACAGAGCGAAGACCAATGAGCAGTTCTTC	CASSRDRAKTNEQFF
few	TRBJ2-7	TRBV25-1	.	TGTGCCAGCAGTGATTACAGGGTTCGCGAGCAGTACTTC	CASSDYRVREQYF
.	TRBJ2-1	TRBV29-1	TRBD1	TGCAGCGTGGTCGGACAGGGTTATGAGCAGTTCTTC	CSVVGQGYEQFF
few	TRBJ2-6	TRBV5-1	.	TGCGCCAGCAGCTTCCAGGGGACCGGGGCCAACGTCCTGACTTTC	CASSFQGTGANVLTF
few	TRBJ2-1	TRBV9	TRBD2	TGTGCCAGCAGCGTAGGCGGGACTAGCGCATACAATGAGCAGTTCTTC	CASSVGGTSAYNEQFF
few	TRBJ2-3	TRBV5-1	.	TGCGCCAGCAGCTTGGTCCCCCAAGATACGCAGTATTTT	CASSLVPQDTQYF
.	TRBJ2-2	TRBV15	TRBD1	TGTGCCACCAGCGGAGAATTACGGACAGGGACAAACACCGGGGAGCTGTTTTTT	CATSGELRTGTNTGELFF